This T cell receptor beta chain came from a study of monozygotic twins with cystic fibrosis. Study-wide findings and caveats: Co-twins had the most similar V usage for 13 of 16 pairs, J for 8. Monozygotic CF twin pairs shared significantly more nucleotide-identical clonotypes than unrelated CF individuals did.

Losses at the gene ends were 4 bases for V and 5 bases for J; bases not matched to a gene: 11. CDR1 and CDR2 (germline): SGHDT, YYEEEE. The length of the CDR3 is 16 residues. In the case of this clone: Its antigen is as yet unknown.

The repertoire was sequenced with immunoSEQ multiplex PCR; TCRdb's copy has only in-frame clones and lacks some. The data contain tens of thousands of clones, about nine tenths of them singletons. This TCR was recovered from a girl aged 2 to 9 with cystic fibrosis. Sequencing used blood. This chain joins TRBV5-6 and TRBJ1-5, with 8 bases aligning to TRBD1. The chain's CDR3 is CASSEGTGQGDQPQHF. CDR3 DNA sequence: TGTGCCAGCAGCGAAGGGACAGGACAGGGCGATCAGCCCCAGCATTTT.